The entry below gives a single TCR beta chain sequence along with its context. The sample comes from a study of cytomegalovirus exposure and HLA in healthy donors. Method: immunoSEQ multiplex PCR; TCRdb's copy keeps in-frame clones and lacks some. The profile covers 71,000 or so clones, with approximately 93% appearing a single time and 3.3% taken by the ten largest. This CDR3 comprises 16 residues. Trimming removed 6 bases from V and 2 bases from J; junction bases left unmatched: 5. Germline V lookup: CDR1 SNHLY, CDR2 FYNNEI. The chain uses TRBV2 and TRBJ1-5, with TRBD1 identical over 12 bases. The sample taken for sequencing was PBMCs. The TCR originated in a woman younger than 30 in good health and CMV-seropositive. DNA for the CDR3: TGTGCCAGCAGACGGGACAGGGGGCCGGGCAATCAGCCCCAGCATTTT. Translating gives CASRRDRGPGNQPQHF.